These T cell receptor beta chains were read from a single sample in a study of blood T cell repertoires in COVID-19. Sequencing was performed with immunoSEQ multiplex PCR; in TCRdb, only in-frame clones are kept and a portion is missing. The table shows approximately 150,000 clones, with roughly 85% occurring only once. Sequenced material: peripheral blood. These TCRs come from a middle-aged man with acute or convalescent COVID-19. The CDR3 runs from the conserved cysteine through the conserved F or W. A D gene is named only where the DNA matches it firmly. Only some rows state a clone size, as once, few, many or a class for expanded clones.

d_gene,j_gene,v_gene,abundance,CDR3aa,CDR3nt
TRBD1,TRBJ1-1,TRBV5-6,few,CASSGSYRGGNTEAFF,TGTGCCAGCAGCGGATCATACAGGGGCGGGAACACTGAAGCTTTCTTT
TRBD1,TRBJ1-2,TRBV28,NA,CASSPPPGQGALDGYTF,TGTGCCAGCAGTCCCCCCCCGGGACAGGGGGCATTAGATGGCTACACCTTC
NA,TRBJ1-2,TRBV12-3/TRBV12-4,once,CASSLAQADGYTF,TGTGCCAGCAGTTTAGCACAGGCCGATGGCTACACCTTC
TRBD1,TRBJ1-2,TRBV27,NA,CASSTPGQRGYTF,TGTGCCAGCAGTACGCCGGGACAGAGGGGCTACACCTTC
NA,TRBJ1-4,TRBV11-2,once,CASSLDPRPQGGEKLFF,TGTGCCAGCAGCTTAGACCCCAGGCCGCAGGGAGGGGAAAAACTGTTTTTT
NA,TRBJ2-1,TRBV28,NA,CASGTSSYNEQFF,TGTGCCAGCGGTACTTCTTCCTACAATGAGCAGTTCTTC
NA,TRBJ1-2,TRBV5-4,few,CASSLEHQNYGYTF,TGTGCCAGCAGCTTGGAACACCAAAACTATGGCTACACCTTC
TRBD2,TRBJ2-4,TRBV9,NA,CASSGRTSEGAKNIQYF,TGTGCCAGCAGCGGACGGACTAGCGAGGGAGCCAAAAACATTCAGTACTTC
TRBD1,TRBJ1-6,TRBV28,NA,CASSSLTGTYSPLHF,TGTGCCAGCAGTTCCCTGACAGGGACCTATTCACCCCTCCACTTT
TRBD1,TRBJ2-3,TRBV29-1,NA,CSHRGSTDTQYF,TGCAGCCACAGGGGAAGCACAGATACGCAGTATTTT
TRBD1,TRBJ1-2,TRBV7-8,NA,CASSLLFRQGGNYGYTF,TGTGCCAGCAGCTTGCTATTTAGACAGGGGGGTAACTATGGCTACACCTTC
NA,TRBJ1-1,TRBV11-2,NA,CASSLGREGTEAFF,TGTGCCAGCAGCTTAGGGAGGGAGGGCACTGAAGCTTTCTTT
NA,TRBJ2-1,TRBV30,once,CAWSSGHEQFF,TGTGCCTGGAGTTCCGGTCATGAGCAGTTCTTC
TRBD1,TRBJ1-1,TRBV19,NA,CASSMGEGTGTEAFF,TGTGCCAGTAGTATGGGCGAGGGGACAGGGACTGAAGCTTTCTTT
TRBD2,TRBJ2-3,TRBV12-3/TRBV12-4,NA,CAAGDSSTDTQYF,TGTGCAGCGGGGGATTCTAGCACAGATACGCAGTATTTT
NA,TRBJ1-5,TRBV29-1,NA,CSAREGDQPQHF,TGCAGCGCGAGAGAGGGCGATCAGCCCCAGCATTTT
NA,TRBJ2-1,TRBV18,many,CASSREQGFYNEQFF,TGTGCCAGCTCCCGAGAACAGGGATTCTACAATGAGCAGTTCTTC
TRBD1,TRBJ1-1,TRBV2,NA,CASRGTGANTEAFF,TGTGCCAGCAGAGGAACAGGGGCAAACACTGAAGCTTTCTTT
NA,TRBJ1-4,TRBV30,NA,CAWSVGGTNEKLFF,TGTGCCTGGAGTGTCGGGGGGACTAATGAAAAACTGTTTTTT
NA,TRBJ2-3,TRBV6-5,NA,CASSYSNLGAETQYF,TGTGCCAGCAGTTACTCGAATCTGGGGGCTGAAACGCAGTATTTT
NA,TRBJ1-2,TRBV12-3/TRBV12-4,once,CASSLQVFYGYTF,TGTGCCAGCAGTCTACAGGTTTTCTATGGCTACACCTTC
TRBD1,TRBJ1-2,TRBV9,NA,CASSAPLGRGRQGSYGYTF,TGTGCCAGCAGCGCCCCATTAGGGCGGGGAAGACAGGGCTCCTATGGCTACACCTTC
TRBD1,TRBJ2-1,TRBV5-1,NA,CASSWTPDRGRSNEQFF,TGCGCCAGCAGCTGGACCCCGGACAGGGGAAGGTCGAATGAGCAGTTCTTC
NA,TRBJ2-6,TRBV5-1,NA,CASSTGTFDSGANVLTF,TGCGCCAGCAGTACCGGGACTTTCGACTCTGGGGCCAACGTCCTGACTTTC
NA,TRBJ1-1,TRBV5-4,NA,CASNPRGGEAFF,TGTGCCAGCAATCCTAGGGGAGGTGAAGCTTTCTTT
TRBD1,TRBJ1-1,TRBV18,few,CASFSLAGGNAEAFF,TGTGCCAGTTTCTCCCTAGCAGGGGGTAACGCTGAAGCTTTCTTT
TRBD1,TRBJ1-4,TRBV28,NA,CASSLGQGGKLFF,TGTGCCAGCAGTTTGGGACAGGGCGGAAAACTGTTTTTT
TRBD2,TRBJ2-7,TRBV3-1/TRBV3-2,few,CASSQDLPPSGGHYEQYF,TGTGCCAGCAGCCAAGATCTGCCCCCTAGCGGGGGTCACTACGAGCAGTACTTC
TRBD1,TRBJ1-1,TRBV4-3,NA,CASSQDMPLTGGHTEAFF,TGCGCCAGCAGCCAAGATATGCCCCTGACAGGGGGACACACTGAAGCTTTCTTT
TRBD1,TRBJ1-1,TRBV3-1/TRBV3-2,NA,CASSARDRGRRGTEAFF,TGTGCCAGCAGCGCTCGGGACAGGGGGCGACGGGGCACTGAAGCTTTCTTT
TRBD1,TRBJ2-4,TRBV7-8,once,CAVGDSEMYLAKNIQYF,TGTGCCGTCGGGGACAGTGAAATGTACTTAGCCAAAAACATTCAGTACTTC
NA,TRBJ2-3,TRBV6-5,NA,CASTIAHRDGTQYF,TGTGCCAGCACCATAGCCCACAGGGACGGTACGCAGTATTTT
NA,TRBJ2-6,TRBV28,NA,CASRRTETLHSGANVLTF,TGTGCCAGCAGAAGGACAGAGACCTTACACTCTGGGGCCAACGTCCTGACTTTC
NA,TRBJ1-6,TRBV5-6,NA,CASSSDSWNSPLHF,TGTGCCAGCAGTTCCGACAGTTGGAATTCACCCCTCCACTTT
NA,TRBJ1-1,TRBV5-4,NA,CASSGGMNTEAFF,TGTGCCAGCAGCGGGGGGATGAACACTGAAGCTTTCTTT
TRBD1,TRBJ2-5,TRBV7-9,NA,CASSHDRDPETQYF,TGTGCCAGCAGTCATGACAGGGACCCTGAGACCCAGTACTTC
NA,TRBJ2-7,TRBV18,NA,CASSHDGGYEQYF,TGTGCCAGCTCACACGACGGGGGATACGAGCAGTACTTC
TRBD2,TRBJ2-1,TRBV19,NA,CASSMVSGGAHEQFF,TGTGCCAGTAGTATGGTTAGCGGGGGGGCCCATGAGCAGTTCTTC